A selection of T cell receptor beta chains follows, all from one sample in a study of T cell repertoires in cytomegalovirus infection. Their antigens are not known. In TCRdb, the reads were re-called with MiXCR into one record per CDR3 protein. The sample records fewer than 950,000 distinct CDR3 sequences, approximately 32% being singletons. Sequencing used cultured CD8+ T cells from PBMCs, obtained from culture after CMV antigen stimulation. The receptors originated from a human donor in good health (CMV status not recorded). Some clones in this sample may be carry-over from other donors' samples. Both conserved end residues are trimmed from each CDR3.

TRBJ2-1 TRBV7-9 ASSLDPPSGVFPAAVSNEQF
TRBJ2-5 TRBV19 ASSRQGQTQY
TRBJ2-5 TRBV7-8 ASSSPIETQY
TRBJ1-1 TRBV27 ASSFGLVGTGGEAF
TRBJ2-5 TRBV7-2 ASSALAGGPWTQY
TRBJ2-2 TRBV2 ALLGGPAGELF
TRBJ2-2 TRBV27 ASSLSKGAGELF
TRBJ1-2 TRBV9 ASSTRATGVPYGYT
TRBJ1-2 TRBV6-5 ASSYDRGGGGGYT
TRBJ2-1 TRBV5-8 ASRRAGFLFDNEQF
TRBJ1-1 TRBV6-8 ATRADGGRIAEAF
TRBJ1-3 TRBV7-2 ASSPFLGGNTIY
TRBJ1-5 TRBV12-3/TRBV12-4 ASSHKTGETMIWNQPQH
TRBJ1-2 TRBV6-2/TRBV6-3 ASSYVPVYGYT
TRBJ2-7 TRBV4-1 ASSQDPTELAAEGEQY
TRBJ2-2 TRBV5-1 ASSPGAAGVITGELF
TRBJ2-7 TRBV6-2/TRBV6-3 ASSPTGGTYKQY
TRBJ1-5 TRBV27 ASSFGPNQPQH
TRBJ2-7 TRBV7-8 ASRGQGWGEQY
TRBJ2-1 TRBV7-9 ASSPTAGSSYNEQF
TRBJ2-1 TRBV12-3/TRBV12-4 ASSFRDSNEQF
TRBJ2-1 TRBV11-2 ASSLLPGPGRSYNEQF
TRBJ2-3 TRBV14 ASSQGDTTWDTQY
TRBJ1-2 TRBV6-6 ASIRTGAGYT
TRBJ1-6 TRBV27 ASSDARFSPLH
TRBJ2-1 TRBV6-6 ASSLRGQYNEQF
TRBJ2-1 TRBV6-4 ASSDSADSYNEQF
TRBJ1-2 TRBV6-5 ASRPGQGLYGYT
TRBJ1-1 TRBV7-6 ANSPPFGRENTEAF
TRBJ1-4 TRBV4-2 ASTEGGGEKLF
TRBJ2-1 TRBV19 ASSIVGGDSYNEQF
TRBJ1-3 TRBV7-6 ASSLGQLPYHSGNTIY